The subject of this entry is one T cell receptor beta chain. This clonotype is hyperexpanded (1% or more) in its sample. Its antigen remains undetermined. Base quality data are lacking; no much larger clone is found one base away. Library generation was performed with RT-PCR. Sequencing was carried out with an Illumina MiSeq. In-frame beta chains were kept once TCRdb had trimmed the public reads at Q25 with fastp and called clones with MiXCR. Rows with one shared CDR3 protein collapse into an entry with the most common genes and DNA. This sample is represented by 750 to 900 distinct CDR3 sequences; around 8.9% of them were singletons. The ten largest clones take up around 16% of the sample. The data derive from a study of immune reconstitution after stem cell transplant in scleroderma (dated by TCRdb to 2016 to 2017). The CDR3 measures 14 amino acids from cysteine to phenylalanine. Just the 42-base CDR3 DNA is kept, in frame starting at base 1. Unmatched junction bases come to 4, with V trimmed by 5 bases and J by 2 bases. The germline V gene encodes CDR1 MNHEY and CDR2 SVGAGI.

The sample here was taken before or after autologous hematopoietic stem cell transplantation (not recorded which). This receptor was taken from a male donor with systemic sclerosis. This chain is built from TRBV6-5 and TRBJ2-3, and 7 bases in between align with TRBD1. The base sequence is TGTGCCAGCAGTGGGGACAGCCTCACAGATACGCAGTATTTT. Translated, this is CASSGDSLTDTQYF.